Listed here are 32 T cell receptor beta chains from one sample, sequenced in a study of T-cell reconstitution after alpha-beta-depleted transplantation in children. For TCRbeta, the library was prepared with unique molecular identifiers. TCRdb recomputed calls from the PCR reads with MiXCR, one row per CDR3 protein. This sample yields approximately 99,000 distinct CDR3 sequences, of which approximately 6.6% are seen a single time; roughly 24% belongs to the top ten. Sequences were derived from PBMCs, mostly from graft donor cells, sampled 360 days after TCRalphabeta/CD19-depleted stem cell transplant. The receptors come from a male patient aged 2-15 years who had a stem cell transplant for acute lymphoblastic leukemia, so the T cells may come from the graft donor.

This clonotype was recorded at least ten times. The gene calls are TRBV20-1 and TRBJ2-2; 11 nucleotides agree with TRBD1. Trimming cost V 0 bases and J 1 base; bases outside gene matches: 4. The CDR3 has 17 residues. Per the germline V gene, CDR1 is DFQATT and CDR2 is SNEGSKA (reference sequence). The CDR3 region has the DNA TGCAGTGCTAGAGATCAGGGACAGGGGGTGAACACCGGGGAGCTGTTTTTT. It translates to CSARDQGQGVNTGELFF.

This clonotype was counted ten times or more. CDR3 in DNA: TGTGCCAGCAGTTTAGCGCTAGGTTCCCTACTCTATGGCTACACCTTC. Protein sequence: CASSLALGSLLYGYTF. The V and J genes are TRBV12-3 or TRBV12-4 and TRBJ1-2; D is unresolved. The CDR3 length is 16 residues. V lost 0 bases, J lost 4 bases, and 15 bases lay in between.

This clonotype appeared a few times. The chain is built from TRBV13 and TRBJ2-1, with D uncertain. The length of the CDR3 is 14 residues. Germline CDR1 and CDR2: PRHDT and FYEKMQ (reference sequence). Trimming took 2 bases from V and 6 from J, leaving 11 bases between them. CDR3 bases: TGTGCCAGCAGCTTATGGGGTTATATCAATGAGCAGTTCTTC. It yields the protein CASSLWGYINEQFF.

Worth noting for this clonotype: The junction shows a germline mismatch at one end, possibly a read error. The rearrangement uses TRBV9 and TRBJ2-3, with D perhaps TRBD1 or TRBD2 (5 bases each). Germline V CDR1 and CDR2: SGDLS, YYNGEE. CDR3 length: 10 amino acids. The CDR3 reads CASSPEVGVF. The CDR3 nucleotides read TGTGCCAGCAGCCCCGAGGTGGGGGTTTTT.

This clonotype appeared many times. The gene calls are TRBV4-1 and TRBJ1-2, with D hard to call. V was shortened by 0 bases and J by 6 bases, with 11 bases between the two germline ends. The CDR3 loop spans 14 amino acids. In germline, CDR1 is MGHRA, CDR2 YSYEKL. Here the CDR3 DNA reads TGCGCCAGCAGCCAAGACGCAGCAGGCGATGGCTACACCTTC. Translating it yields CASSQDAAGDGYTF.

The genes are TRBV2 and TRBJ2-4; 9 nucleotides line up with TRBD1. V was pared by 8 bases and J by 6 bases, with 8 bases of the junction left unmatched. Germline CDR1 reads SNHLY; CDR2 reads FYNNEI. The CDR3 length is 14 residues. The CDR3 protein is CASGKGQGRNIQYF. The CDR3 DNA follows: TGTGCCAGCGGCAAGGGACAGGGAAGAAACATTCAGTACTTC.

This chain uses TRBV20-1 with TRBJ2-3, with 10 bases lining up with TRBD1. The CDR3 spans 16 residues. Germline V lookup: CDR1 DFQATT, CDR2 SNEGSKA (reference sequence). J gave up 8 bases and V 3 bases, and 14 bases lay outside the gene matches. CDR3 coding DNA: TGCAGTGCTAGGGCTCCCGGGACAGGGGCACGCGGTACGCAGTATTTT. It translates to CSARAPGTGARGTQYF.

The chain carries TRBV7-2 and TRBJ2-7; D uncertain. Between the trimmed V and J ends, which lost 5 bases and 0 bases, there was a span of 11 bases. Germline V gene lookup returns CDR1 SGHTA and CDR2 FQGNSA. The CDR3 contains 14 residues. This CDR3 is CASSPWASSYEQYF. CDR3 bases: TGTGCCAGCAGCCCCTGGGCCTCCTCCTACGAGCAGTACTTC. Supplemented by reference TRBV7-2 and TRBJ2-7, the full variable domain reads GAGVSQSPSNKVTEKGKDVELRCDPISGHTALYWYRQSLGQGLEFLIYFQGNSAPDKSGLPSDRFSAERTGGSVSTLTIQRTQQEDSAVYLCASSPWASSYEQYFGPGTRLTVT.

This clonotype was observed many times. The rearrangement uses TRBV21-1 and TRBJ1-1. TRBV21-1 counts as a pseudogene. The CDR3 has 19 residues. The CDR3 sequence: CASSEIPGGVVAANTEAFF. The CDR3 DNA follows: TGTGCCAGCAGCGAAATTCCTGGCGGGGTAGTAGCGGCGAACACTGAAGCTTTCTTT.

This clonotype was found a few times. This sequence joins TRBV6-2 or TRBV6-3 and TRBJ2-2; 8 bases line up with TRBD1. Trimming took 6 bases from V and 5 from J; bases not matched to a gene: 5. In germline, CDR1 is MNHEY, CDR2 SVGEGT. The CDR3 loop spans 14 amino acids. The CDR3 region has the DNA TGTGCCAGCAGGCAGGGGGCCTCTACCGGGGAGCTGTTTTTT. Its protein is CASRQGASTGELFF.

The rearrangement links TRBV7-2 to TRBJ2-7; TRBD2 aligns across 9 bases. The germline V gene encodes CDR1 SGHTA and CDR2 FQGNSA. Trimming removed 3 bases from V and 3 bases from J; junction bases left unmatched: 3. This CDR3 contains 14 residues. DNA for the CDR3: TGTGCCAGCAGCTTTGGGACTAGCATCTACGAGCAGTACTTC. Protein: CASSFGTSIYEQYF.

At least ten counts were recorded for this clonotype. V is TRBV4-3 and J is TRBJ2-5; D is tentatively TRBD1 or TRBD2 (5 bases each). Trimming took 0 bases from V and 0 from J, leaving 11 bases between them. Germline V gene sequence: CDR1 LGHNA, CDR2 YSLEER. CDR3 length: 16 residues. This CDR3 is CASSQEGVGDQETQYF. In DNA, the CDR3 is TGCGCCAGCAGCCAAGAAGGGGTCGGGGACCAAGAGACCCAGTACTTC.

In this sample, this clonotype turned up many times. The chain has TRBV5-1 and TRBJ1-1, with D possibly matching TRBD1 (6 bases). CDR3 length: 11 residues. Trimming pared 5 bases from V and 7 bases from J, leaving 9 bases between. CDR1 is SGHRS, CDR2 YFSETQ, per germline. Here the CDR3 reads CASRAGVEAFF. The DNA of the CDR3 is TGCGCCAGCAGGGCAGGGGTTGAAGCTTTCTTT.

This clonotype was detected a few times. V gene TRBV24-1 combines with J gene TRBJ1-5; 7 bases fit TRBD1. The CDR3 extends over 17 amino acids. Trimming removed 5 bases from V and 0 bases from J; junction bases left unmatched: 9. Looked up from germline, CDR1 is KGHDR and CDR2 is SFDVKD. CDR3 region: CATSVPTGPYSNQPQHF. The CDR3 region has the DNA TGTGCCACCAGTGTGCCGACAGGGCCATATAGCAATCAGCCCCAGCATTTT.

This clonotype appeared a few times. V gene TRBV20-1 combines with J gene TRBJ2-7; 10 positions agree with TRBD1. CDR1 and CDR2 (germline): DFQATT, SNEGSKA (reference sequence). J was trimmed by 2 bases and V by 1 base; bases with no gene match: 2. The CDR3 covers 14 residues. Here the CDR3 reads CSARAGQGAYEQYF. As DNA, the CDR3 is TGCAGTGCTAGAGCAGGACAGGGGGCCTACGAGCAGTACTTC.

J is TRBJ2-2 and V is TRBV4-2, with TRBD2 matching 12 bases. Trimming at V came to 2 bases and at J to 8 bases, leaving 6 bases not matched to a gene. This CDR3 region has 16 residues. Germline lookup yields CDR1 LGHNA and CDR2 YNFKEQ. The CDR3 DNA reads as TGTGCCAGCAGCCAACTAGCGGGAGGGCATTCTGGGGAGCTGTTTTTT. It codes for CASSQLAGGHSGELFF.

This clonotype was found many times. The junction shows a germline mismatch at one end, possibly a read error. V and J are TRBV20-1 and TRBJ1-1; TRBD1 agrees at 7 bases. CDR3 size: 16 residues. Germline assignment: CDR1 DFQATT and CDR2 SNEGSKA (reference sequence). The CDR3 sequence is CSAGETGWVPYTEAFF. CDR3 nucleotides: TGCAGTGCTGGAGAGACAGGGTGGGTCCCGTACACTGAAGCTTTCTTT.

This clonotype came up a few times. The CDR3 sequence is CASSPRREGQNEQFF. The CDR3 nucleotides read TGTGCCAGCAGCCCGAGGCGGGAGGGCCAAAATGAGCAGTTCTTC. The chain combines TRBV13 with TRBJ2-1, with 9 nucleotides matching TRBD2. The V gene end was trimmed by 5 bases and the J gene end by 7 bases; junction bases not matched to a gene: 9. Germline V gene data show CDR1 as PRHDT and CDR2 as FYEKMQ (reference sequence). This CDR3 has 15 residues. Complete variable domain (other parts from reference TRBV13 and TRBJ2-1): AAGVIQSPRHLIKEKRETATLKCYPIPRHDTVYWYQQGPGQDPQFLISFYEKMQSDKGSIPDRFSAQQFSDYHSELNMSSLELGDSALYFCASSPRREGQNEQFFGPGTRLTVL.

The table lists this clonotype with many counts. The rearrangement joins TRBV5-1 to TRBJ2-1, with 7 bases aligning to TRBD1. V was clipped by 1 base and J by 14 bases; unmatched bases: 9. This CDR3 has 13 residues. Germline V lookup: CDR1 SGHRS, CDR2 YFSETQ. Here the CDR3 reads CASSLTGAAREFF. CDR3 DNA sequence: TGCGCCAGCAGCTTGACAGGGGCCGCACGGGAGTTCTTC.

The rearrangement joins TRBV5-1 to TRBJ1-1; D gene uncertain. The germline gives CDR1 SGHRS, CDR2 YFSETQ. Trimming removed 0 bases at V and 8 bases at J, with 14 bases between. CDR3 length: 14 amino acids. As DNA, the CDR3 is TGCGCCAGCAGCTTGGACACCCCCCAAACGGAAGCTTTCTTT. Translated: CASSLDTPQTEAFF.

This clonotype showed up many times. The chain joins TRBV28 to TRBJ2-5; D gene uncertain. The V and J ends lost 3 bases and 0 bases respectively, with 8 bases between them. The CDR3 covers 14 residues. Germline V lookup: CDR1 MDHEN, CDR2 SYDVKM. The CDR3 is CASSLVEYQETQYF. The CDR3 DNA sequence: TGTGCCAGCAGTTTGGTGGAGTACCAAGAGACCCAGTACTTC.

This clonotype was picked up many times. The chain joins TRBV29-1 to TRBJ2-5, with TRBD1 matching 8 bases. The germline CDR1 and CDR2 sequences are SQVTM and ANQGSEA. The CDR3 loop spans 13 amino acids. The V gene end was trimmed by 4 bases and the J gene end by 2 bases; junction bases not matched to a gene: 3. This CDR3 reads CSVARTGQETQYF. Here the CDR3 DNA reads TGCAGCGTTGCCCGGACAGGGCAAGAGACCCAGTACTTC.

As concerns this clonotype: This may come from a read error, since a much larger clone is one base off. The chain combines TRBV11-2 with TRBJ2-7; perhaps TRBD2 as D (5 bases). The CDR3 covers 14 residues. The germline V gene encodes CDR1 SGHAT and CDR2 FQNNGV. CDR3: CDSSGWEKGYEQYF. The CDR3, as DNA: TGTGACAGCAGCGGTTGGGAGAAAGGCTACGAGCAGTACTTC.

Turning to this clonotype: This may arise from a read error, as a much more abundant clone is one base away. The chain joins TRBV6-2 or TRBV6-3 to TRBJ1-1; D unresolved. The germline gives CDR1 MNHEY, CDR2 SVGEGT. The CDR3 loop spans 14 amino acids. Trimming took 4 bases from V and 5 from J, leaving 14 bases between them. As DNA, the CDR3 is TGTGCCAGCAGTTTGTCTGGCCGAAGTACTGAAGCTTTCTTT. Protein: CASSLSGRSTEAFF.

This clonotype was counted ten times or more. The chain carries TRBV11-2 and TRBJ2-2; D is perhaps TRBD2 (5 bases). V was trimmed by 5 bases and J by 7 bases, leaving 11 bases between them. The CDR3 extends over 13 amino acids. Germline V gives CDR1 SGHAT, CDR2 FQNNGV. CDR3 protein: CASSPRGIGELFF. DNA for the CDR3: TGTGCCAGCAGCCCCCGGGGTATCGGGGAGCTGTTTTTT.

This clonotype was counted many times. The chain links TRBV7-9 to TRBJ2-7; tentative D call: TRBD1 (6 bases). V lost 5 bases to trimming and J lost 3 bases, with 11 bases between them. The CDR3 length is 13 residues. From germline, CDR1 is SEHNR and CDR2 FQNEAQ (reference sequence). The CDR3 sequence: CASSRRDNYEQYF. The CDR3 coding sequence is TGTGCCAGCAGCCGCCGGGACAACTACGAGCAGTACTTC.

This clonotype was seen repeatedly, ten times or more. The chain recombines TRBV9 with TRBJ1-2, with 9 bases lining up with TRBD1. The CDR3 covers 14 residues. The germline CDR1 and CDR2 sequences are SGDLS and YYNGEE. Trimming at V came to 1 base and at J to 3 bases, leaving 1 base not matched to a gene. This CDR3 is CASSVWDRDYGYTF. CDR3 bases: TGTGCCAGCAGCGTATGGGACAGGGACTATGGCTACACCTTC.

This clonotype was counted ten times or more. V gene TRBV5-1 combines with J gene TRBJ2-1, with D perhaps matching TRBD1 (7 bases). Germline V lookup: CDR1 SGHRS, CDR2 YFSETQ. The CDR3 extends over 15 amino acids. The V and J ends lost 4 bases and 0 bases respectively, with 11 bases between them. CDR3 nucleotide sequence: TGCGCCAGCAGCCCGGAGGGGGCCTCCTACAATGAGCAGTTCTTC. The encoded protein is CASSPEGASYNEQFF.

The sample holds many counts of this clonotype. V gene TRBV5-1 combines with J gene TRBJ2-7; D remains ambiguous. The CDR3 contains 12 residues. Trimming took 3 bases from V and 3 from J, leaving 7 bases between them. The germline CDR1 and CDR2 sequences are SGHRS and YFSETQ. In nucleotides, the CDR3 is TGCGCCAGCAGCTCGGACGGCTACGAGCAGTACTTC. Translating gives CASSSDGYEQYF.

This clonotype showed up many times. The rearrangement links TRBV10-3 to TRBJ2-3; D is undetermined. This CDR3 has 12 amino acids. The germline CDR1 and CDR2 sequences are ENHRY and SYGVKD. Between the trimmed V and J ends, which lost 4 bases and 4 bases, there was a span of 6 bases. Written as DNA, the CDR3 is TGTGCCATCAGTGCGCAGTCAGATACGCAGTATTTT. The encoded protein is CAISAQSDTQYF.

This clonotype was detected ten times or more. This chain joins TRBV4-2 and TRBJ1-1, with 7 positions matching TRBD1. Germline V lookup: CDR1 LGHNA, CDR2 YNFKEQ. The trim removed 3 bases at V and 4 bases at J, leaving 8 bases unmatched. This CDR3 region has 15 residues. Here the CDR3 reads CASSQGTGVLTEAFF. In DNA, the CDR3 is TGTGCCAGCAGCCAGGGTACAGGGGTCCTCACTGAAGCTTTCTTT.

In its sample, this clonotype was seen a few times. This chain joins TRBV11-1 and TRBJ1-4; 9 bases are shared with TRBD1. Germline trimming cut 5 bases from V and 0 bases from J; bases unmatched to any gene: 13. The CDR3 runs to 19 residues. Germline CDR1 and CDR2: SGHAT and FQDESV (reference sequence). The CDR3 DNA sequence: TGTGCCAGCAGCCCCGCTAGGGACAGGGCTCTTGCAACTAATGAAAAACTGTTTTTT. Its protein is CASSPARDRALATNEKLFF.